The TCR beta chain described here comes from a study of shared T cell receptors in the human thymus (dated by TCRdb to 2020 to 2022). For context, the study as a whole: The study examined how self-reactive, shared T-cell receptor alpha chains are generated in the human thymus.

The library was produced with the immunoSEQ multiplex PCR assay. TCRdb re-hosts the immuneACCESS table, in-frame sequences only. Its copies lack some clones; in the studies checked, an unresolved V gene accounts for under half of them, and the cause for the rest is not known. The sample records roughly 500,000 clones, 70% to 80% of which are singletons. Around 0.013% of the sample is held by the ten biggest clonotypes. Counted from cysteine to phenylalanine, this CDR3 has 15 amino acids. The sequence is cut down to CDR3 DNA, 45 bases in frame from base 1. V is pruned by 3 bases and J by 2 bases, leaving 7 bases of the junction without a gene match. The germline V gene (reference sequence) supplies CDR1 LNHNV and CDR2 YYDKDF. As concerns this clone: Its target antigen remains unknown. The record has no base qualities; no much larger clone is one base away.

The same specimen was also included in a second study, on human thymus T cells. As the second study states: The donors were immunologically healthy infants in Finland who had open corrective cardiac surgery for congenital heart defects. Thymus tissue was obtained as surgical resects removed during corrective cardiac surgery. Biased V and J gene segment usage appeared to be present in both thymic and peripheral blood repertoires. The related research reported highly overlapping thymic TCR repertoires among unrelated individuals. TCR alpha and beta repertoires from under 10 infant thymus samples and a few related peripheral blood samples were characterized in the study. The infant donors were roughly 7 to 244 days old, and the cohort included a handful of males and two females. Thymocytes were freed from the tissue by mechanical means and kept at -70 degrees C as pellets of roughly 9-34 million cells. A QIAsymphony instrument was used to extract genomic DNA from frozen cell pellets. TCRB and TCRAD loci were amplified from a standardized quantity of quality-controlled genomic DNA using the immunoSEQ multiplex PCR assay. The amplicons covered the V(D)J region and were long enough to include the CDR3 and to identify the V and J genes. Amplicon sequencing was performed on an Illumina platform through the commercial immunoSEQ service. Primer bias and sequencing errors were corrected as previously described, and TCRAD and TCRB definitions were based on the IMGT database. Repertoires were analysed with immunoSEQ Analyzer 3.0 and VDJTools, covering basic statistics, V/J segment usage, diversity estimates, rarefaction and pairwise overlap. Diversity was estimated using the Chao1, ChaoE, Efron-Thisted, Shannon and inverse Simpson indices, and was also estimated on datasets down-sampled to the size of the smallest sample. Repertoire overlap was determined by strict matching of CDR3 nucleotide sequence, V gene and J gene, and Jaccard-based multidimensional scaling clustering was applied. On average, approximately 800,000 unique TCRB clonotypes were obtained from thymus samples, compared with approximately 84,000 from blood samples.

The TCR originated in a boy in the first two years of life with a congenital heart defect. Donor details come from another sample of the same person, matched by shared clones. Sequencing was done on a sample of thymocytes. The sequence links TRBV15 to TRBJ2-7, with 7 bases aligning to TRBD2. CDR3 region: CATSSELAATYEQYF. The bases read TGTGCCACCAGCAGTGAGCTAGCGGCTACCTACGAGCAGTACTTC.